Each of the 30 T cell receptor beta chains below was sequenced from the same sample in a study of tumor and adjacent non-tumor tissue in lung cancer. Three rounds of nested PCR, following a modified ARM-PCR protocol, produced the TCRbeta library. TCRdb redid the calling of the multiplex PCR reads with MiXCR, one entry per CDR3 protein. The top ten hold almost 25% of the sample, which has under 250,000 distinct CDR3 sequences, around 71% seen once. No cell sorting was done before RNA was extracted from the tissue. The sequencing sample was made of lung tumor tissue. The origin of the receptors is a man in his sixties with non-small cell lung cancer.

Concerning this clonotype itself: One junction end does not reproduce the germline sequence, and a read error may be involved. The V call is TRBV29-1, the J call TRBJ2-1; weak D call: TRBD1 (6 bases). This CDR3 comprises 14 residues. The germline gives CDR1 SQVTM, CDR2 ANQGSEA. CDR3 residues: CSIEGQGRGNEQFF. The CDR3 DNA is TGCAGCATTGAGGGGCAGGGGCGAGGCAATGAGCAGTTCTTC.

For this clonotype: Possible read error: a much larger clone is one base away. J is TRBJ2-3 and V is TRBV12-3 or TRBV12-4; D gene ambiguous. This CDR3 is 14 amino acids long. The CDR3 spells CASSGRIGTDKQYF. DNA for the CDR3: TGTGCCAGCAGCGGACGAATAGGCACAGATAAGCAGTATTTT.

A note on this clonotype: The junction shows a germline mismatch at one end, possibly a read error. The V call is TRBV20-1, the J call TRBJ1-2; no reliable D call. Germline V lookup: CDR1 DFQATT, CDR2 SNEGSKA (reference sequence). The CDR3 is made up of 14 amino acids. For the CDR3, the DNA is TGCAGTGCTAGGGCCGCACAAGTAAAAGGCGGCTACACTTTC. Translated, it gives CSARAAQVKGGYTF.

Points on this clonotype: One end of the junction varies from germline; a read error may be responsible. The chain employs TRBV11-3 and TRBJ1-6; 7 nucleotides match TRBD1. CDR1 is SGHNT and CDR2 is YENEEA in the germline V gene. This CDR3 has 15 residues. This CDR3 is CASSPSGGLNSSLHF. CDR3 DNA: TGTGCCAGCAGCCCTTCAGGGGGGCTTAATTCATCCCTCCACTTT.

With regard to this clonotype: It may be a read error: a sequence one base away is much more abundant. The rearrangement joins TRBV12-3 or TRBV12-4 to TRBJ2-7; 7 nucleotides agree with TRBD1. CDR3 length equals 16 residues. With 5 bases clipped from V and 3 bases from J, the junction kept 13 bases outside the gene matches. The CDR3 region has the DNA TGTGCCAGCAGTACCACACGATTCAGGGGGTTCTACGAGCAGTACTTC. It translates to CASSTTRFRGFYEQYF.

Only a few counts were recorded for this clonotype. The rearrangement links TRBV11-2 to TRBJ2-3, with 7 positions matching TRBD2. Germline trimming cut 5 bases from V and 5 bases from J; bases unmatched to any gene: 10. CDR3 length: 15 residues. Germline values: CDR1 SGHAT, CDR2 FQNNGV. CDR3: CASSRSWGGGDTQYF. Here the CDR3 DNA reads TGTGCCAGCAGCCGTAGCTGGGGGGGGGGAGATACGCAGTATTTT. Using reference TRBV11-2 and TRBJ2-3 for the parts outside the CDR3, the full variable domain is EAGVAQSPRYKIIEKRQSVAFWCNPISGHATLYWYQQILGQGPKLLIQFQNNGVVDDSQLPKDRFSAERLKGVDSTLKIQPAKLEDSAVYLCASSRSWGGGDTQYFGPGTRLTVL.

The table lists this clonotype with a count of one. The CDR3: CASSPRQGMDEQYF. The DNA of the CDR3 is TGTGCCAGCAGCCCCCGACAGGGGATGGACGAGCAGTACTTC. The V and J genes are TRBV7-9 and TRBJ2-7; 8 positions agree with TRBD1. Germline V gene data show CDR1 as SEHNR and CDR2 as FQNEAQ (reference sequence). This CDR3 contains 14 residues. Unmatched junction bases numbered 8, after V lost 5 bases and J lost 5 bases.

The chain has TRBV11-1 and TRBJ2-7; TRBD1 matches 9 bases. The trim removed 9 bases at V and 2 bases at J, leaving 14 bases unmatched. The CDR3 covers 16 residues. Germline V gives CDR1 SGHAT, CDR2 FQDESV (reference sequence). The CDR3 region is CARSFSGQGIPYEQYF. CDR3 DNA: TGTGCCAGGAGTTTTTCCGGACAGGGGATACCCTACGAGCAGTACTTC.

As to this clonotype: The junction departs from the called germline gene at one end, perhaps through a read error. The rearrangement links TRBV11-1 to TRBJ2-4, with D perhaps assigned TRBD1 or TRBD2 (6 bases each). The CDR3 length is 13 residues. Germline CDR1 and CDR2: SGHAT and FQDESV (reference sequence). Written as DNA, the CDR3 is TGTGCCAGCAGCCAGAGGAGGGGGGACATTCGGTATTTC. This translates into CASSQRRGDIRYF.

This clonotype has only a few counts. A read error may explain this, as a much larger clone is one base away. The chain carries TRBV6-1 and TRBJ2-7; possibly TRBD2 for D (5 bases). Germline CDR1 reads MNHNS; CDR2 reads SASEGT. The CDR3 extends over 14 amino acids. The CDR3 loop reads CANSEAAGSYEQYF. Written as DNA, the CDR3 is TGTGCCAACAGTGAAGCGGCCGGATCCTACGAGCAGTACTTC.

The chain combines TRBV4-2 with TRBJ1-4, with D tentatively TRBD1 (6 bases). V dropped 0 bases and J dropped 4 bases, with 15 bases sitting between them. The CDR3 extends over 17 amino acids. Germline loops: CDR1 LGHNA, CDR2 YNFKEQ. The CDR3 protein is CASSQEPGHDYNEKLFF. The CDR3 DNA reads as TGTGCCAGCAGCCAAGAACCGGGACACGACTATAATGAAAAACTGTTTTTT.

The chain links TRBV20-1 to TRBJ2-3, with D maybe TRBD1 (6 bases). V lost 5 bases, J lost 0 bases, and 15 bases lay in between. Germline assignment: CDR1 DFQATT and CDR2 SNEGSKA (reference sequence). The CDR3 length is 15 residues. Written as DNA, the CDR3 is TGCAGTGCTGAAAAGGGGGTCGCTAGCACAGATACGCAGTATTTT. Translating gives CSAEKGVASTDTQYF.

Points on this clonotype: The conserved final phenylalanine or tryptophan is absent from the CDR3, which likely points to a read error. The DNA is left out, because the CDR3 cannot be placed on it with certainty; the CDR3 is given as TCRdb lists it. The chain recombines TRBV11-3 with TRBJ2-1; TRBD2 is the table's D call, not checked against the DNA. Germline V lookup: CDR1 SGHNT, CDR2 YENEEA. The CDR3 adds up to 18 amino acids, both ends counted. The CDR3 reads CASSKSLPGLAGGPEKFL.

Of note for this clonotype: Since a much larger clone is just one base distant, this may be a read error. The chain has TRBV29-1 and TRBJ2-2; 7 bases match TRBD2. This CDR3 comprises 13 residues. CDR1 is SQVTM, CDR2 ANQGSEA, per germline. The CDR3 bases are TGCGGCGTTGGGAGGGACCCCGGCGGGGAGCTGTTTTTT. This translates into CGVGRDPGGELFF.

CDR3 DNA: TGTGCCAGCAGTTACTCGAGGCTAGCGAGAGGACAAGAGACCCAGTACTTC. Its protein is CASSYSRLARGQETQYF. The rearrangement uses TRBV6-2 or TRBV6-3 and TRBJ2-5; tentative D call: TRBD2 (6 bases). CDR1 and CDR2 (germline): MNHEY, SVGEGT. CDR3 length equals 17 residues. V was clipped by 0 bases and J by 2 bases, with 16 bases between them.

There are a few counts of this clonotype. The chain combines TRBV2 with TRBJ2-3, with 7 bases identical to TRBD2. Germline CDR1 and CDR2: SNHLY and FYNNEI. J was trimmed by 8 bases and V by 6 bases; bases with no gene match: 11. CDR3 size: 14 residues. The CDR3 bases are TGTGCCAGCAGCCCCGGGACTATGCAGGGTACGCAGTATTTT. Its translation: CASSPGTMQGTQYF. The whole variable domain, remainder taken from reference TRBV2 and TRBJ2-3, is EPEVTQTPSHQVTQMGQEVILRCVPISNHLYFYWYRQILGQKVEFLVSFYNNEISEKSEIFDDQFSVERPDGSNFTLKIRSTKLEDSAMYFCASSPGTMQGTQYFGPGTRLTVL.

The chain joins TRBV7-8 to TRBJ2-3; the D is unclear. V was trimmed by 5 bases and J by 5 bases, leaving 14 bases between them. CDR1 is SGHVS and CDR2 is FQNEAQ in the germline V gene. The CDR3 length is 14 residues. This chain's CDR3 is CASSLSENIDTQYF. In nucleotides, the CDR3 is TGTGCCAGCAGCCTGAGCGAGAACATAGATACGCAGTATTTT.

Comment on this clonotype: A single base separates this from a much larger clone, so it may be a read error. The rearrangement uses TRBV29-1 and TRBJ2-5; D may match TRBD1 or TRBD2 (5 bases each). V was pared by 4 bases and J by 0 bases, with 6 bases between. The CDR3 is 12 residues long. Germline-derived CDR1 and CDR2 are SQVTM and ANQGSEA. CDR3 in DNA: TGCAGCGTTGCGGGACACCAAGAGACCCAGTACTTC. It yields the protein CSVAGHQETQYF.

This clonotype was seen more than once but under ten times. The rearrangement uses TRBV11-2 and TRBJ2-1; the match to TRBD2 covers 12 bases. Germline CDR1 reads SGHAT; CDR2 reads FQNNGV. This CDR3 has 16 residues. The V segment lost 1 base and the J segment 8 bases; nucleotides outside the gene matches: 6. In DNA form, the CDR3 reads TGTGCCAGCAGCTTAGTATCTAGCGGGAGGGCCTATGAGCAGTTCTTC. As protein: CASSLVSSGRAYEQFF.

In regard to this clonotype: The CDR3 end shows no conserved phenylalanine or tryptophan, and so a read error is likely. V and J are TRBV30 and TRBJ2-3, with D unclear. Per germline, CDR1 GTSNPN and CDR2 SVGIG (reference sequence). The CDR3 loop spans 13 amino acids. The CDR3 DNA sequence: TGTGCCAGGAGCACGAGCTTCACAGATACGCAGTATATT. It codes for CARSTSFTDTQYI.

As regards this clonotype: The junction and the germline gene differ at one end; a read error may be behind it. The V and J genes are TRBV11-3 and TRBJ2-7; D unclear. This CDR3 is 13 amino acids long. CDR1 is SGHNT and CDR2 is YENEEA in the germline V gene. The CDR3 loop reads CTSSLDNSYEQYF. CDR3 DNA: TGTACCAGCAGCTTAGACAACTCATACGAGCAGTACTTC. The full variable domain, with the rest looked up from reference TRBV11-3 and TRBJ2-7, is EAGVVQSPRYKIIEKKQPVAFWCNPISGHNTLYWYLQNLGQGPELLIRYENEEAVDDSQLPKDRFSAERLKGVDSTLKIQPAELGDSAVYLCTSSLDNSYEQYFGPGTRLTVT.

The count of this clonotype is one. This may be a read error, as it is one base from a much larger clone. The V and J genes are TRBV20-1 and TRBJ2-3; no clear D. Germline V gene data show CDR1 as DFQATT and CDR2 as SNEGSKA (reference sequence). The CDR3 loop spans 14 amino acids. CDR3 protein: CSDRRSTRTDTQYF. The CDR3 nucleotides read TGCAGTGATAGAAGATCTACCAGGACAGATACGCAGTATTTT.

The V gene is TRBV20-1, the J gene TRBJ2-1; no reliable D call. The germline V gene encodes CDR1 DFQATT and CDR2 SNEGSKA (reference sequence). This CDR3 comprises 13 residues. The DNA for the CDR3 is TGCAGCCTCAGCTGGGATGCCTACAATGAGCAGTTCTTC. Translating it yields CSLSWDAYNEQFF.

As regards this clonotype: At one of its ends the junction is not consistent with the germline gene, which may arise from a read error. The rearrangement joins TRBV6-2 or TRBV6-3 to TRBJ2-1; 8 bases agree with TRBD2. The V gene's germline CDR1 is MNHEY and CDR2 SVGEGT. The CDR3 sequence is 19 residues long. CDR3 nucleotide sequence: TGTACCAGCAGCTCCTTGATACTAAGCGGGAGTTTCTCCTACAATGAGCAGTTCTTC. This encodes CTSSSLILSGSFSYNEQFF.

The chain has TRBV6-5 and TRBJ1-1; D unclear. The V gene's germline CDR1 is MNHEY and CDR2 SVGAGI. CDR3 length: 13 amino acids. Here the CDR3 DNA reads TGTGGTAGCAGTAGCATTAGTTCTCGGGTAGCTTTCTTT. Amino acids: CGSSSISSRVAFF.

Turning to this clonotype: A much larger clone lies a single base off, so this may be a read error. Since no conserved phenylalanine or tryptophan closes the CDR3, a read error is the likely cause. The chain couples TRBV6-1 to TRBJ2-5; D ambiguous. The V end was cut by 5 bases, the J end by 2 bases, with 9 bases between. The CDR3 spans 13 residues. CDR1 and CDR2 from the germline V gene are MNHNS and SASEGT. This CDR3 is CASSPRKQETQYL. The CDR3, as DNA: TGTGCCAGCAGTCCTCGGAAGCAAGAGACCCAGTACCTC.

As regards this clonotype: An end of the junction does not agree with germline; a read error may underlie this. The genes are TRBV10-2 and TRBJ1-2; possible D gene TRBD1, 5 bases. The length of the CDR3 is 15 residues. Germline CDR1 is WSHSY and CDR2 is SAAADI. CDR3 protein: CTSSDLSGNDYGYTF. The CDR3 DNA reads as TGCACCAGCAGTGACCTCTCAGGGAATGACTATGGCTACACTTTC.

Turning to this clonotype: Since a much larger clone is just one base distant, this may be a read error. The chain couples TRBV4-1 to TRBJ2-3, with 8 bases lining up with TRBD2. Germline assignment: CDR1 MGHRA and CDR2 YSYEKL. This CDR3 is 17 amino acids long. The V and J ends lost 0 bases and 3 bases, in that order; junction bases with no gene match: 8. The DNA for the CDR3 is TGCGCCAGCAGCCAAGAGCAGAACGGGAGGGTGACAGATACGCAGTATTTT. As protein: CASSQEQNGRVTDTQYF.

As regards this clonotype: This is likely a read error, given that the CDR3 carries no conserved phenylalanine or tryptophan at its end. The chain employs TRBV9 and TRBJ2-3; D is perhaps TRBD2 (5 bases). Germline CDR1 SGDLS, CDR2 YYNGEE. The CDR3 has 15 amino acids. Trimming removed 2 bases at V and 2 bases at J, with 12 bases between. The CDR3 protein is CASSVGQRYTDTQYL. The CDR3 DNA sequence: TGTGCCAGCAGCGTCGGCCAGCGGTACACAGATACGCAGTATTTG.

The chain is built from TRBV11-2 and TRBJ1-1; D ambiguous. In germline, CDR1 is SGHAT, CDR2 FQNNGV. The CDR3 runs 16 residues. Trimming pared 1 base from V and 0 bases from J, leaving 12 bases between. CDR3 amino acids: CASSLGQALMNTEAFF. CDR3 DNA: TGTGCCAGCAGCTTAGGCCAGGCTTTAATGAACACTGAAGCTTTCTTT.